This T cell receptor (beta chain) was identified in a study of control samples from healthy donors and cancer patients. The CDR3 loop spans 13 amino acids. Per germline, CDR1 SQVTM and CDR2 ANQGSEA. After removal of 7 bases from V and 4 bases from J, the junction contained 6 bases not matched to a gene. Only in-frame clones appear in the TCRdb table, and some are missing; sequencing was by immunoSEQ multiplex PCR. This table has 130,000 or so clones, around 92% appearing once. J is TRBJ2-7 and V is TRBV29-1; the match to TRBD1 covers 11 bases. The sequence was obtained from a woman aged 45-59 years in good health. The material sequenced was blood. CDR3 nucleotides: TGCAGCGGGGGACAGGGGGGTAAATACGAGCAGTACTTC. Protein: CSGGQGGKYEQYF.